These T cell receptor beta chains were read from a single sample in a study of post-analysis software for immune sequencing data. TCRdb redid the calling of the PCR reads with MiXCR, one entry per CDR3 protein. The sample consists of hundreds of thousands of distinct CDR3 sequences, over 45% of them appearing once. The specimen sequenced was blood. The receptors shown here come from a girl aged 2 to 9 with multiple sclerosis. Each CDR3 is given with its conserved first and last residue. A D gene is named only where the DNA matches it firmly. Expanded clones are given a class, and other clones once, few, many or no size at all.

DNA: TGCAGTGCTAGCGTACTAGCGGGAGGGTCCTACGAGCAGTACTTC
CDR3: CSASVLAGGSYEQYF
J: TRBJ2-7
V: TRBV20-1
D: TRBD2
size: .

DNA: TGTGCCAGCAGTCCCACCGGGGGGCGCGGTTCTGGGGCCAACGTCCTGACTTTC
CDR3: CASSPTGGRGSGANVLTF
J: TRBJ2-6
V: TRBV6-1
D: .
size: .

DNA: TGTGCCACTACAGGGTGGGAAGGCACAGATACGCAGTATTTT
CDR3: CATTGWEGTDTQYF
J: TRBJ2-3
V: TRBV21-1
D: .
size: .

DNA: TGTGCCACCAGCAGAGATAGTACTAGCGGGGGACCCAGCTCCTACAATGAGCAGTTCTTC
CDR3: CATSRDSTSGGPSSYNEQFF
J: TRBJ2-1
V: TRBV15
D: TRBD2
size: few

DNA: TGTGCCAGCAGCCAAACCTCACAGGGGTCGAGCTATGGCTACACCTTC
CDR3: CASSQTSQGSSYGYTF
J: TRBJ1-2
V: TRBV14
D: TRBD1
size: .

DNA: TGTGCCAGCAGCGACCGACAGGGGGGCTACTATCAAGAGACCCAGTACTTC
CDR3: CASSDRQGGYYQETQYF
J: TRBJ2-5
V: TRBV12-3/TRBV12-4
D: TRBD1
size: .

DNA: TGTGCCAGCGGGGACAGACATGGCTACACCTTC
CDR3: CASGDRHGYTF
J: TRBJ1-2
V: TRBV12-3/TRBV12-4
D: TRBD1
size: .

DNA: TGTGCCAGTAGACAGGAAAACGAGAACACTGAAGCTTTCTTT
CDR3: CASRQENENTEAFF
J: TRBJ1-1
V: TRBV12-3/TRBV12-4
D: .
size: few

DNA: TGTGCCAGCAGTACGGGACAGCCCTACAATGAGCAGTTCTTC
CDR3: CASSTGQPYNEQFF
J: TRBJ2-1
V: TRBV6-6
D: TRBD1
size: few

DNA: TGCAGTGCCGCCGACACTAGCACAGATACGCAGTATTTT
CDR3: CSAADTSTDTQYF
J: TRBJ2-3
V: TRBV20-1
D: .
size: .

DNA: TGTGCCAGCAGCCCCCGGGGACTAGCGGGAGTGCCCTCCTACAATGAGCAGTTCTTC
CDR3: CASSPRGLAGVPSYNEQFF
J: TRBJ2-1
V: TRBV7-9
D: TRBD2
size: few

DNA: TGCAGCGTTGCGTCTAGCGGGGGTAGCACAGATACGCAGTATTTT
CDR3: CSVASSGGSTDTQYF
J: TRBJ2-3
V: TRBV29-1
D: TRBD2
size: .

DNA: TGTGCCATCAGCGCCCGATCGGATACGCAGTATTTT
CDR3: CAISARSDTQYF
J: TRBJ2-3
V: TRBV10-3
D: .
size: few

DNA: TGCGCCAGCAGCTTGGGACGGCCGACCCCCGATGAGCAGTTCTTC
CDR3: CASSLGRPTPDEQFF
J: TRBJ2-1
V: TRBV5-1
D: .
size: .

DNA: TGCGCCAGCAGTATGGGGACAGACCAAGAGACCCAGTACTTC
CDR3: CASSMGTDQETQYF
J: TRBJ2-5
V: TRBV5-1
D: TRBD1
size: .

DNA: TGTGCCAGCAGCCAAGATTTGGACACTAGCACAGATACGCAGTATTTT
CDR3: CASSQDLDTSTDTQYF
J: TRBJ2-3
V: TRBV4-2
D: .
size: .

DNA: TGTGCCAGCAGCCGGGGACAGGGAGTATACAATGAGCAGTTCTTC
CDR3: CASSRGQGVYNEQFF
J: TRBJ2-1
V: TRBV6-2/TRBV6-3
D: TRBD1
size: .

DNA: TGTGCCAGCAGTGAATTGTTCAGAGAATACAATGAGCAGTTCTTC
CDR3: CASSELFREYNEQFF
J: TRBJ2-1
V: TRBV25-1
D: .
size: .

DNA: TGTGCCAGCAGTTTAATCGGTTCCTACAATGAGCAGTTCTTC
CDR3: CASSLIGSYNEQFF
J: TRBJ2-1
V: TRBV12-3/TRBV12-4
D: .
size: .

DNA: TGCAGCGCCGGACAGGGGAACTCCTACGAGCAGTACTTC
CDR3: CSAGQGNSYEQYF
J: TRBJ2-7
V: TRBV29-1
D: TRBD1
size: few

DNA: TGCGCCAGCTGGGGGGCCGGGGGCGCAAAGAACACTGAAGCTTTCTTT
CDR3: CASWGAGGAKNTEAFF
J: TRBJ1-1
V: TRBV10-2
D: .
size: few

DNA: TGTGACAGCAGTCTAGCGGGGGGCCTGGTATACAATGAGCAGTTCTTC
CDR3: CDSSLAGGLVYNEQFF
J: TRBJ2-1
V: TRBV7-2
D: TRBD2
size: .

DNA: TGTGCCTGGAACAATTACGCAGGGAAGCAAAACACTGAAGCTTTCTTT
CDR3: CAWNNYAGKQNTEAFF
J: TRBJ1-1
V: TRBV30
D: .
size: few

DNA: TGTGCCAGCAGTTCGAGCCTGACTCCTACCGTCTTCTACGAGCAGTACTTC
CDR3: CASSSSLTPTVFYEQYF
J: TRBJ2-7
V: TRBV12-3/TRBV12-4
D: .
size: few

DNA: TGTGCCAGCAGTTACACAAGGCCGGGTAGCGGGGCCTACGAGCAGTACTTC
CDR3: CASSYTRPGSGAYEQYF
J: TRBJ2-7
V: TRBV6-2/TRBV6-3
D: TRBD2
size: .

DNA: TGTGCCATCAGTAAAGGGACATCTGGGAACACTGAAGCTTTCTTT
CDR3: CAISKGTSGNTEAFF
J: TRBJ1-1
V: TRBV10-3
D: .
size: .

DNA: TGCAGTGCTAGAGAGGCACAGGGGGCAAACTACGAGCAGTACTTC
CDR3: CSAREAQGANYEQYF
J: TRBJ2-7
V: TRBV20-1
D: TRBD1
size: .

DNA: TGTGCCAGCAGTTCGCCCTCTGGGGGCCAAGCGACCCAGTACTTC
CDR3: CASSSPSGGQATQYF
J: TRBJ2-5
V: TRBV12-3/TRBV12-4
D: .
size: .